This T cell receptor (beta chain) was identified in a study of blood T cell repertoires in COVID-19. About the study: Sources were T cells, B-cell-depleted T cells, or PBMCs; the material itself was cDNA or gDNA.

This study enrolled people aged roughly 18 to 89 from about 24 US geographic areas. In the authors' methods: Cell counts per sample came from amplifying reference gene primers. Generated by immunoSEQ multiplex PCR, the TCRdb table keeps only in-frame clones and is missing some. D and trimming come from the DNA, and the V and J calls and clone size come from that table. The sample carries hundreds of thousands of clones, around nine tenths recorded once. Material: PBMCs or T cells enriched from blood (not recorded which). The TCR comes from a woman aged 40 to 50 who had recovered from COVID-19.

The CDR3 DNA reads as TGTGCCAGCAGGTCCCCGGGACTACCCTACGAGCAGTACTTC. Translation: CASRSPGLPYEQYF. J is TRBJ2-7 and V is TRBV27; TRBD2 agrees at 7 bases. The CDR3 has 14 amino acids. Germline V gene data show CDR1 as MNHEY and CDR2 as SMNVEV (reference sequence). The V gene end was trimmed by 6 bases and the J gene end by 2 bases; junction bases not matched to a gene: 7.